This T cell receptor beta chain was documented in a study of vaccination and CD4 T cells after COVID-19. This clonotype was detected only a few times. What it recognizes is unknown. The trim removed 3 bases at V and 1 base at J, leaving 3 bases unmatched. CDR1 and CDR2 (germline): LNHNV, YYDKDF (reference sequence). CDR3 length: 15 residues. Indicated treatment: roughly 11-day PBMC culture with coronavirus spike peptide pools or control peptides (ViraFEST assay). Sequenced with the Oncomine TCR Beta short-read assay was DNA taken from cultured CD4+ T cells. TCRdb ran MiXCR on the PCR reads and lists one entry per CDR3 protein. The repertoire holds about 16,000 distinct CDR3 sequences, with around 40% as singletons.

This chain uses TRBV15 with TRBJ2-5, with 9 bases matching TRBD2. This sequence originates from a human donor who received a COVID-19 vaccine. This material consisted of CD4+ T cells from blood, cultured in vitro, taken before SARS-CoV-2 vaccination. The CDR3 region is CATSSAGGVQETQYF. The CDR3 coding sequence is TGTGCCACCAGCAGCGCGGGGGGGGTCCAAGAGACCCAGTACTTC.